This T cell receptor (beta chain) is from a study of T cell responses to AZD1222 COVID-19 vaccine. Germline lookup yields CDR1 SEHNR and CDR2 FQNEAQ (reference sequence). Trimming left V 4 bases short and J 6 bases short, with 22 bases between. The CDR3 has 16 amino acids. TCRdb's table, derived via immunoSEQ multiplex PCR, lists solely in-frame clones and lacks some. The sample yields 130,000 or so clones, about 90% seen once. The chain joins TRBV7-9 to TRBJ2-7; TRBD1 is a possible D gene (6 bases). The source material was peripheral blood, sampled on day 0 of AZD1222 vaccination. This receptor was identified in an adult in good health. The CDR3 DNA is TGTGCCAGCAGCTCAGATCCGGGACAAGGGGTGGTCGAGCAGTACTTC. Its translation is CASSSDPGQGVVEQYF.